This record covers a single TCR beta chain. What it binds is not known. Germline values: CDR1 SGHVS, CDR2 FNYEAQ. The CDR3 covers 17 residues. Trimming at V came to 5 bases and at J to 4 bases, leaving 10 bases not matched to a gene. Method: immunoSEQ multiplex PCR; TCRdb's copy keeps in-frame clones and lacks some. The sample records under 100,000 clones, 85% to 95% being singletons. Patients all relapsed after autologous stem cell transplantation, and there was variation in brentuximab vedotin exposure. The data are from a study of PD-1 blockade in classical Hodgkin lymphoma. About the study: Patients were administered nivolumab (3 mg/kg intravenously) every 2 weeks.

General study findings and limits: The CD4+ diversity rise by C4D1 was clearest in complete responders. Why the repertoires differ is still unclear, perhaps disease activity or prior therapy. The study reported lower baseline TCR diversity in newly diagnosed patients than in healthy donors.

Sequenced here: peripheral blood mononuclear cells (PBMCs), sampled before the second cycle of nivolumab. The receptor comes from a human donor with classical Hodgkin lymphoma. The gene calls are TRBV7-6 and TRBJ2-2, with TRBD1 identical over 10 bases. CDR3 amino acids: CASSPTMTGGFTGELFF. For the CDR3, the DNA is TGTGCCAGCAGCCCGACCATGACAGGGGGCTTCACCGGGGAGCTGTTTTTT. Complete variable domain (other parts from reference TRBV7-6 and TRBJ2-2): GAGVSQSPRYKVTKRGQDVALRCDPISGHVSLYWYRQALGQGPEFLTYFNYEAQQDKSGLPNDRFSAERPEGSISTLTIQRTEQRDSAMYRCASSPTMTGGFTGELFFGEGSRLTVL.